This T cell receptor (beta chain) was captured by sequencing in a study of T-cell memory formation after mild COVID-19. Study results and limitations: There were some responding clones in pre-infection memory, which suggested that cross-reactive memory had joined. Contracting clones from day 15 to 85 had balanced CD4/CD8; later expanders favoured CD4+. Whether second-wave clones peaking at day 37 were SARS-CoV-2 specific went unconfirmed.

TCR alpha and TCR beta cDNA libraries with sample barcodes and UMIs came from 5'RACE using constant-segment primers. TCRdb independently ran MiXCR on the 5' RACE reads; one entry per CDR3 protein. The data show a few hundred thousand distinct CDR3 sequences, roughly 23% seen once. CDR1 is MGHRA, CDR2 YSYEKL, per germline. This CDR3 is built from 15 residues. Turning to this clonotype: Its cognate antigen is unknown. A read error may account for a junction end that differs from germline.

V and J are TRBV4-1 and TRBJ2-7; 8 bases align to TRBD1. The TCR comes from an adult woman who had mild COVID-19 (a few samples of this study predate the infection). Cell type and time point are not known. The source material was PBMCs or a T cell subset sorted from them (not recorded which). The CDR3 DNA sequence: TGCGCCAGCAGCCAAGTCAGGACAGGGTCCTACGGGCAGTACTTC. It translates to CASSQVRTGSYGQYF.